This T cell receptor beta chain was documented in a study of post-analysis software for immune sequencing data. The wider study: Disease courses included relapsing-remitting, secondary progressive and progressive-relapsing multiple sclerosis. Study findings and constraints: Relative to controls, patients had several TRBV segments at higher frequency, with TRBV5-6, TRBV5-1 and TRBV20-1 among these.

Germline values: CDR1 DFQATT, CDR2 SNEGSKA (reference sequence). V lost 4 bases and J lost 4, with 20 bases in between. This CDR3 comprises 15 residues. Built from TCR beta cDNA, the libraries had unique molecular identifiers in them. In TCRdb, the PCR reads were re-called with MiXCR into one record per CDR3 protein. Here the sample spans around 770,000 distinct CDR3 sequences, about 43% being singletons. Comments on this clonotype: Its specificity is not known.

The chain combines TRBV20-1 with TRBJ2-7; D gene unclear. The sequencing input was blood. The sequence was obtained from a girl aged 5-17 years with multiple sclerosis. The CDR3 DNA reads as TGCAGTGCTAACGGGCCTCCTCCGTGGGGATACGAGCAGTACTTC. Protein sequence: CSANGPPPWGYEQYF.